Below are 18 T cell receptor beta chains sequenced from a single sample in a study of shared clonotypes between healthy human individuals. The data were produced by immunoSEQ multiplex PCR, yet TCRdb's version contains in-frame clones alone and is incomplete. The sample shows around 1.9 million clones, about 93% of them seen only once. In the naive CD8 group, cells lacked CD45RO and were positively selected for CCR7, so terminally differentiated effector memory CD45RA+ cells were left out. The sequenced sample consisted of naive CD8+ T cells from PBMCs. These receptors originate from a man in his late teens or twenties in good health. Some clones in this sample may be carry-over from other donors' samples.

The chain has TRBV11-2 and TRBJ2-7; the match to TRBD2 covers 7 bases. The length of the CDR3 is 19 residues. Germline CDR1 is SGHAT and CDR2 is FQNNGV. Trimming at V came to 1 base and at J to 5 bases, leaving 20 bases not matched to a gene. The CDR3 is CASSLGRLAGEHPSDEQYF. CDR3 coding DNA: TGTGCCAGCAGCTTAGGCCGATTAGCGGGCGAGCATCCTTCCGACGAGCAGTACTTC. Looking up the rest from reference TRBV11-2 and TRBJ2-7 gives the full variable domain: EAGVAQSPRYKIIEKRQSVAFWCNPISGHATLYWYQQILGQGPKLLIQFQNNGVVDDSQLPKDRFSAERLKGVDSTLKIQPAKLEDSAVYLCASSLGRLAGEHPSDEQYFGPGTRLTVT.

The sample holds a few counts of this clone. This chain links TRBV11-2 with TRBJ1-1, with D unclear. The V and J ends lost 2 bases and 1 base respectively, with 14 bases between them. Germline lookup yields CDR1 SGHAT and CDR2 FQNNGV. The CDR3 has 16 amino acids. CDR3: CASSLFYRGSNTEAFF. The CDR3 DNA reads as TGTGCCAGCAGCTTATTCTATAGAGGGTCGAACACTGAAGCTTTCTTT.

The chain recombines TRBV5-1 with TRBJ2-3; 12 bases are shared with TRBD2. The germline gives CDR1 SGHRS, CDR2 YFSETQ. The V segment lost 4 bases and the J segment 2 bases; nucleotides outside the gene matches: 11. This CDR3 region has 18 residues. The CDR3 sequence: CASSAGLAGPSPTDTQYF. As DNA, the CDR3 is TGCGCCAGCAGCGCCGGACTAGCGGGACCGTCTCCCACAGATACGCAGTATTTT.

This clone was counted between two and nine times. The CDR3 DNA reads TGTGCCAGCAGCCCCGTTCTCATGAACACTGAAGCTTTCTTT. This translates into CASSPVLMNTEAFF. The rearrangement links TRBV4-2 to TRBJ1-1; D unresolved. CDR1 and CDR2 from the germline V gene are LGHNA and YNFKEQ. The CDR3 length is 14 residues. The germline V and J ends were trimmed by 4 bases and 0 bases, with 9 bases remaining between them.

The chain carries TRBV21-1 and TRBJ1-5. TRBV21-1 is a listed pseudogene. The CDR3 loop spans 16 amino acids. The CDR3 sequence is CASSKGTRDGNQPQHF. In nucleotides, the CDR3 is TGTGCCAGCAGCAAAGGAACCCGTGATGGCAATCAGCCCCAGCATTTT.

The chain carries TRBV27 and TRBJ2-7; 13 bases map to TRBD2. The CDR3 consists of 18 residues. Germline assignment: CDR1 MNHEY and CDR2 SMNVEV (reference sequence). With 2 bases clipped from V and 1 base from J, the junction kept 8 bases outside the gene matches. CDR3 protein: CASSLTRTSGSLSYEQYF. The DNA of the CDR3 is TGTGCCAGCAGTTTAACCAGGACTAGCGGGAGTCTGTCCTACGAGCAGTACTTC.

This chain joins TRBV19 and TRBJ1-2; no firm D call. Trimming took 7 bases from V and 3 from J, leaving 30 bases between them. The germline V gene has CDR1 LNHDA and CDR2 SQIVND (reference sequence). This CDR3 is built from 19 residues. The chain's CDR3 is CASTQREFGQVPNYYGYTF. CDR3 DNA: TGTGCCAGTACGCAAAGGGAGTTTGGGCAGGTTCCTAACTACTATGGCTACACCTTC.

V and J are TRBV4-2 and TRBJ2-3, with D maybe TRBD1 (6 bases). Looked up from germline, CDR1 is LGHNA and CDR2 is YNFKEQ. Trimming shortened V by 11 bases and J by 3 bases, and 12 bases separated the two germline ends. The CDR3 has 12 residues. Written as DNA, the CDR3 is TGTGCCGTCCTGGGGGCTACAGATACGCAGTATTTT. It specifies CAVLGATDTQYF.

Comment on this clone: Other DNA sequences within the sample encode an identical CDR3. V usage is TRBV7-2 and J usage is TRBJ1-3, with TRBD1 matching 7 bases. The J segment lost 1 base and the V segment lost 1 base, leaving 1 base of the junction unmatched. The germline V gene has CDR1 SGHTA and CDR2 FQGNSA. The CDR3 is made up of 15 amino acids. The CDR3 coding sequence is TGTGCCAGCAGCTTAGACAGGGGATCTGGAAACACCATATATTTT. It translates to CASSLDRGSGNTIYF. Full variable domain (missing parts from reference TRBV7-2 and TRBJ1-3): GAGVSQSPSNKVTEKGKDVELRCDPISGHTALYWYRQSLGQGLEFLIYFQGNSAPDKSGLPSDRFSAERTGGSVSTLTIQRTQQEDSAVYLCASSLDRGSGNTIYFGEGSWLTVV.

The CDR3 DNA reads TGTGCCATCAGTGAGTCGGGCGGGTGGGACATTCAGTACTTC. This gives the protein CAISESGGWDIQYF. The chain combines TRBV10-3 with TRBJ2-4, with D maybe TRBD2 (5 bases). CDR3 length: 14 amino acids. V shed 0 bases and J shed 8 bases, with 11 bases lying between them. The germline CDR1 and CDR2 sequences are ENHRY and SYGVKD.

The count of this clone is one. The CDR3 coding sequence is TGTGCCAGCAGTCCCACATTCACCCGAAAGAATGAAAAACTGTTTTTT. This translates into CASSPTFTRKNEKLFF. The chain carries TRBV28 and TRBJ1-4; no definite D call. The CDR3 is 16 amino acids. V was trimmed by 5 bases and J by 5 bases, leaving 18 bases between them. CDR1 MDHEN and CDR2 SYDVKM come from the germline V gene.

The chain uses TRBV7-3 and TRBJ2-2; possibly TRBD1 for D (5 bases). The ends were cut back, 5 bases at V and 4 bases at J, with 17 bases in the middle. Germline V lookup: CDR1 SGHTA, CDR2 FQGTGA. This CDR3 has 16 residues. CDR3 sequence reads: CASSPVHGAATGELFF. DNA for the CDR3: TGTGCCAGCAGCCCTGTACATGGGGCGGCCACCGGGGAGCTGTTTTTT.

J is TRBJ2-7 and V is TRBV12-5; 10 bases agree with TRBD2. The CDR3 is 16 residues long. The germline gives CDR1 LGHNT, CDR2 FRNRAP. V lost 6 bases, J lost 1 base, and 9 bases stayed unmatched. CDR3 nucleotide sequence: TGTGCTAGTGGATATGAGCGGGAGGGGGAATCCTACGAGCAGTACTTC. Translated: CASGYEREGESYEQYF. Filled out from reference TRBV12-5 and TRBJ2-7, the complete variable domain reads DARVTQTPRHKVTEMGQEVTMRCQPILGHNTVFWYRQTMMQGLELLAYFRNRAPLDDSGMPKDRFSAEMPDATLATLKIQPSEPRDSAVYFCASGYEREGESYEQYFGPGTRLTVT.

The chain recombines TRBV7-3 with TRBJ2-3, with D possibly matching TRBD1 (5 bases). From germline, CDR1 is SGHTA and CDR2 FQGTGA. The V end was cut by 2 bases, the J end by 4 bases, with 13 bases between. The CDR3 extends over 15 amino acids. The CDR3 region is CASSLEAGFPDTQYF. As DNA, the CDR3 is TGTGCCAGCAGCTTAGAGGCAGGGTTTCCAGATACGCAGTATTTT.

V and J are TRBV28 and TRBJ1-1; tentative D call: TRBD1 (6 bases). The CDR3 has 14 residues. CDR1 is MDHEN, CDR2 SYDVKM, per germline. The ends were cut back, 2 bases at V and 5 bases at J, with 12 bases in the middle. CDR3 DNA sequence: TGTGCCAGCAGTTTAGCAGGGGCTCGGACTGAAGCTTTCTTT. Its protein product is CASSLAGARTEAFF.

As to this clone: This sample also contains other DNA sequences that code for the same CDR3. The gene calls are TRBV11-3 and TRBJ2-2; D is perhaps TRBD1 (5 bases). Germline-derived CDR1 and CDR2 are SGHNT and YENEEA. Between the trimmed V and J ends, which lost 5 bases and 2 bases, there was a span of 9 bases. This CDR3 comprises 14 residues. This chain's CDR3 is CASSLTVNTGELFF. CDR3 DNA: TGTGCCAGCAGCCTGACAGTAAACACCGGGGAGCTGTTTTTT.

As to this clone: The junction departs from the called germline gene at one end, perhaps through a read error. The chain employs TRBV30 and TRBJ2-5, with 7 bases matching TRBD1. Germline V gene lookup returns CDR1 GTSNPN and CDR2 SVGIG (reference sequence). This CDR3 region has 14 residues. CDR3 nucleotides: TGTGCCTGGAGTGCTCTAACAGGGGAAGAGGCCCAGTACTTC. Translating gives CAWSALTGEEAQYF.

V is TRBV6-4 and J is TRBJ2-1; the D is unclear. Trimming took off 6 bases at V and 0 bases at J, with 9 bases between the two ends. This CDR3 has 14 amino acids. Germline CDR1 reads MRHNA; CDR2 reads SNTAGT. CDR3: CASRVSSSYNEQFF. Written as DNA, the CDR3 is TGTGCCAGCAGGGTTAGTAGCTCCTACAATGAGCAGTTCTTC.